This T cell receptor beta chain was found in a study of T cell responses to AZD1222 COVID-19 vaccine. Overall study: It was second doses at about 4 or about 12 weeks that were pooled.

Repertoires were generated with immunoSEQ multiplex PCR, while TCRdb's copy carries only in-frame clones and drops some. The sample includes 90,000 to 120,000 clones, around 92% of them seen just once. CDR3 size: 14 residues. Between the trimmed V and J ends, which lost 5 bases and 8 bases, there was a span of 15 bases. Germline values: CDR1 KGHSH, CDR2 LQKENI. This receptor was obtained from an adult in good health. Sequencing used peripheral blood, obtained on day 0 of AZD1222 vaccination. V gene TRBV18 combines with J gene TRBJ1-4, with a tentative D call TRBD1 (5 bases). This CDR3 reads CASSSTRDDEKLFF. The CDR3 DNA reads as TGTGCCAGCTCATCTACCCGGGACGACGAAAAACTGTTTTTT.